These T cell receptor beta chains were read from a single sample in a study of cytomegalovirus exposure and HLA in healthy donors. The assay was immunoSEQ multiplex PCR, and TCRdb's table has in-frame clones only and misses some. This sample has roughly 260,000 clones; roughly 89% occur once, and the top ten carry roughly 0.4%. The sample taken for sequencing was PBMCs. The receptors were sampled from a woman aged 18-30 years in good health and CMV-seronegative. CDR3s include the opening cysteine and the closing phenylalanine or tryptophan. A D gene is named only where the DNA matches it firmly. Size tells how often a clone was seen (once, few, many) or the class of an expanded clone, and some rows leave it out.

TRBV28,TRBJ2-2,once,TRBD2,TGTGCCAGCAGTTTGCCCCCGGAGCTAGCGGGGGGGCTGCACACCGGGGAGCTGTTTTTT,CASSLPPELAGGLHTGELFF
TRBV29-1,TRBJ2-2,-,-,TGCAGCGTTGGGCTAGCGAACACCGGGGAGCTGTTTTTT,CSVGLANTGELFF
TRBV18,TRBJ1-6,-,TRBD1,TGTGCCAGCTCACCGTCCGGGACAGATAATTCACCCCTCCACTTT,CASSPSGTDNSPLHF
TRBV29-1,TRBJ1-1,-,-,TGCAGCGTTTACCCCGCCACCAGGGGAGCCACTGAAGCTTTCTTT,CSVYPATRGATEAFF
TRBV7-9,TRBJ1-6,-,-,TGTGCCAGCAGCTTAAGCGGTCAGTACTATAATTCACCCCTCCACTTT,CASSLSGQYYNSPLHF
TRBV28,TRBJ2-1,-,TRBD2,TGTGCCAGCAGTCCCCTGGGGGCGGGGGGCTACAATGAGCAGTTCTTC,CASSPLGAGGYNEQFF
TRBV7-2,TRBJ1-6,-,TRBD1,TGTGCCAGCAGCGCTCGGGACAGATATAATTCACCCCTCCACTTT,CASSARDRYNSPLHF
TRBV28,TRBJ1-4,-,-,TGTGCCAGCAGAGGGGTGGCTGAAAAACTGTTTTTT,CASRGVAEKLFF
TRBV5-5,TRBJ1-1,-,-,TGTGCCAGCAGCAAAGGGGATGGAGGGCGGGTGAACACTGAAGCTTTCTTT,CASSKGDGGRVNTEAFF
TRBV4-1,TRBJ1-3,-,-,TGCGCCAGCAGCCAAGATCTGGCTCACCGAGGGGGAAACACCATATATTTT,CASSQDLAHRGGNTIYF
TRBV6-5,TRBJ1-3,once,TRBD1,TGTGCCAGCAGAAGGACAGGAGGAAACACCATATATTTT,CASRRTGGNTIYF
TRBV19,TRBJ1-1,once,TRBD1,TGTGCCAGTAGTATAGATCTCGGGACAGAGGTTTGGAACACTGAAGCTTTCTTT,CASSIDLGTEVWNTEAFF
TRBV4-3,TRBJ2-7,-,TRBD1,TGCGCCAGCAGCCAAGGGACAGGGATTTTTGGCGAGCAGTACTTC,CASSQGTGIFGEQYF
TRBV28,TRBJ2-1,-,-,TGTGCCAGCAGTTTGGAGAATGAGCAGTTCTTC,CASSLENEQFF